This T cell receptor beta chain emerged from a study of OX40 agonist ivuxolimab in advanced cancers. Across the whole study: Mean age around 60 years, range 23 to 79; around 80% male. Three patients, one with hepatocellular carcinoma and two with cutaneous melanoma, achieved partial responses.

Profiled with immunoSEQ multiplex PCR; TCRdb holds only in-frame clones, not every one. The sample has some 98,000 clones; over 75% are singletons. Findings of the study overall: Undetermined was the antigen specificity of the expanded peripheral T cells. Also showing low normalized T-cell clonal expansion were some of the nonresponders.

This clone has only one observation. Its specificity is not known. The germline V and J ends were trimmed by 7 bases and 3 bases, with 15 bases remaining between them. The CDR3 extends over 14 amino acids. CDR1 is LNHDA, CDR2 SQIVND, per germline (reference sequence). The sequences come from CD4+ or CD8+ T cells sorted from blood, collected in a trial of the OX40 agonist ivuxolimab. The sequence derives from an adult with an advanced solid tumor such as melanoma, head and neck, liver or kidney cancer. The rearrangement joins TRBV19 to TRBJ1-2; maybe TRBD1 (5 bases). The CDR3 region has the DNA TGTGCCAGTAAGGAAGCAGGCAGGGACTATGGCTACACCTTC. Amino acid sequence: CASKEAGRDYGYTF.